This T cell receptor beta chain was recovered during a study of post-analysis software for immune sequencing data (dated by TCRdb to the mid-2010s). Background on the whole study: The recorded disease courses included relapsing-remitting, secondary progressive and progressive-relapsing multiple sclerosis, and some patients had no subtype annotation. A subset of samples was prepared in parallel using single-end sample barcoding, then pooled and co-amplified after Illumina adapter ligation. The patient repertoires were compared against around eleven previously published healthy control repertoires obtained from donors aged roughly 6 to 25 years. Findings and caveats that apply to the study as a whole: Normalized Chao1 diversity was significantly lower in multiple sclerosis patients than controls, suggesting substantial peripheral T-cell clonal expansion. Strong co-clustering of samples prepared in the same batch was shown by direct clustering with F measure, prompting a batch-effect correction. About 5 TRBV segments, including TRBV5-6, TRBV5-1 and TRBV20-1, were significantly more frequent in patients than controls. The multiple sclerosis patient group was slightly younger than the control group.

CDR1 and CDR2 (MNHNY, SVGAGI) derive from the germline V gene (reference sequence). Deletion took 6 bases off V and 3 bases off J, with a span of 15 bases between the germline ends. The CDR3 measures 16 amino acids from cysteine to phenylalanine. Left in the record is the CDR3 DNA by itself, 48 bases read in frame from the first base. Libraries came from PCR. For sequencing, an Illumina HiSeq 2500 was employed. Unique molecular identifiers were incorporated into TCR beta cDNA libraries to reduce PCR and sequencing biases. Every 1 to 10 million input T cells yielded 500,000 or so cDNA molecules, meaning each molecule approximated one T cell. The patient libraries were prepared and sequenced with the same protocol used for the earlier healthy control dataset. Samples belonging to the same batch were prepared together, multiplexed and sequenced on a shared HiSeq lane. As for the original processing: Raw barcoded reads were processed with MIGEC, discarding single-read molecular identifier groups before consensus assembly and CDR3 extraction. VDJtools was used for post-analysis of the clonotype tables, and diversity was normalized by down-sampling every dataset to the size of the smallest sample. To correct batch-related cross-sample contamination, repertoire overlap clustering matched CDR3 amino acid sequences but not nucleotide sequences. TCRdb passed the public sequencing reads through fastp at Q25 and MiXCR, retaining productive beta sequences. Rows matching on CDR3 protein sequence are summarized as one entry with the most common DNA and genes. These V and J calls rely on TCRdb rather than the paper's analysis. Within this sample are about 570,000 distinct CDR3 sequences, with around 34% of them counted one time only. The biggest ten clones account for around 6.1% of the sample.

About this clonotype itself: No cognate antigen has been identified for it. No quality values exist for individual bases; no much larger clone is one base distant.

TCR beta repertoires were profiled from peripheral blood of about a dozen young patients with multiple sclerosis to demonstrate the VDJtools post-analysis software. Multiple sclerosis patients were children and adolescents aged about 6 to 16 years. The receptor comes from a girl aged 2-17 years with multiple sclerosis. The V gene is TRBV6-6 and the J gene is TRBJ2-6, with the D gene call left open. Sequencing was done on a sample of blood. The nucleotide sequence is TGTGCCAGCAGGTTTGGGCGACTTGGTGGGGCCAACGTCCTGACTTTC. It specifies CASRFGRLGGANVLTF.